The 29 T cell receptor beta chains reported below all come from one sample, sequenced in a study of siplizumab effects on memory and regulatory T cells. Clones were sequenced by immunoSEQ multiplex PCR, and TCRdb holds only the in-frame ones, with some missing. The top ten hold 0.9% to 1.3% of the sample, which has about 97,000 clones, roughly 92% seen once. The sequenced sample consisted of CD4+ T cells sorted from blood. Receptors were obtained from a human donor in good health.

The chain carries TRBV7-8 and TRBJ1-2; perhaps TRBD1 as D (5 bases). Trimming removed 4 bases at V and 8 bases at J, with 14 bases between. The CDR3 contains 13 residues. In germline, CDR1 is SGHVS, CDR2 FQNEAQ. The CDR3 loop is CASSSRDRWGYTF. The CDR3 nucleotides are TGTGCCAGCAGCTCGCGGGACCGTTGGGGCTACACCTTC.

V and J are TRBV5-1 and TRBJ2-3; 7 bases map to TRBD2. This CDR3 region has 16 residues. V lost 6 bases and J lost 2; bases outside the gene matches: 12. Germline V CDR1 and CDR2: SGHRS, YFSETQ. The CDR3 is CASKLGRAGNTDTQYF. CDR3 in DNA: TGCGCCAGCAAATTAGGGCGAGCGGGAAACACAGATACGCAGTATTTT.

This clone appeared a single time. The V and J genes are TRBV19 and TRBJ2-5; D may correspond to TRBD1 or TRBD2 (5 bases each). The CDR3 is 15 amino acids. CDR1 and CDR2 (germline): LNHDA, SQIVND (reference sequence). V shed 1 base and J shed 2 bases, with 11 bases lying between them. The CDR3 DNA follows: TGTGCCAGTAGTATAGCCGGGACGGGACAAGAGACCCAGTACTTC. This sequence encodes CASSIAGTGQETQYF.

The genes are TRBV7-8 and TRBJ2-6, with TRBD2 matching 11 bases. CDR3 length: 20 residues. Per the germline V gene, CDR1 is SGHVS and CDR2 is FQNEAQ. V shed 2 bases and J 2 bases; nucleotides not matched to a gene: 11. This CDR3 reads CASSLYRLLAGVAGANVLTF. Here the CDR3 DNA reads TGTGCCAGCAGCTTATATCGTCTACTAGCGGGAGTTGCTGGGGCCAACGTCCTGACTTTC.

This sequence joins TRBV7-2 and TRBJ2-4; D possibly corresponds to TRBD2 (5 bases). V was shortened by 1 base and J by 0 bases, with 10 bases between the two germline ends. The CDR3 spans 16 residues. Germline lookup yields CDR1 SGHTA and CDR2 FQGNSA. The CDR3 DNA is TGTGCCAGCAGCTTAGAAAGAGGGCTAGCCAAAAACATTCAGTACTTC. Its protein is CASSLERGLAKNIQYF.

J is TRBJ2-3 and V is TRBV28; 9 positions agree with TRBD2. Germline values: CDR1 MDHEN, CDR2 SYDVKM. The V and J ends lost 2 bases and 2 bases, in that order; junction bases with no gene match: 5. The length of the CDR3 is 16 residues. This CDR3 is CASSLTSGRTTDTQYF. DNA for the CDR3: TGTGCCAGCAGTTTAACTAGCGGGCGAACCACAGATACGCAGTATTTT.

The chain links TRBV19 to TRBJ1-5, with 9 bases aligning to TRBD1. This CDR3 is 18 amino acids long. Germline CDR1 is LNHDA and CDR2 is SQIVND (reference sequence). V shed 9 bases, J shed 3 bases, and the junction held 18 bases outside the gene matches. CDR3 protein: CASNLGTGFTAANQPQHF. DNA of the CDR3: TGTGCCAGCAACCTCGGGACAGGGTTTACTGCAGCCAATCAGCCCCAGCATTTT. Drawing the rest from reference TRBV19 and TRBJ1-5, the complete variable domain is DGGITQSPKYLFRKEGQNVTLSCEQNLNHDAMYWYRQDPGQGLRLIYYSQIVNDFQKGDIAEGYSVSREKKESFPLTVTSAQKNPTAFYLCASNLGTGFTAANQPQHFGDGTRLSIL.

The chain couples TRBV7-6 to TRBJ1-5, with TRBD1 matching 9 bases. Germline values: CDR1 SGHVS, CDR2 FNYEAQ. The V and J ends lost 5 bases and 4 bases, in that order; junction bases with no gene match: 3. CDR3 length: 14 amino acids. CDR3 loop: CASSLQGANQPQHF. The DNA of the CDR3 is TGTGCCAGCAGCCTACAGGGGGCTAATCAGCCCCAGCATTTT.

The rearrangement uses TRBV27 and TRBJ2-1; TRBD2 agrees at 12 bases. CDR3 length: 17 amino acids. CDR1 MNHEY and CDR2 SMNVEV come from the germline V gene (reference sequence). J was trimmed by 5 bases and V by 5 bases; bases with no gene match: 10. CDR3 region: CASSPRTSGTRNNEQFF. CDR3 DNA: TGTGCCAGCAGTCCCCGGACTAGCGGGACCAGGAACAATGAGCAGTTCTTC.

CDR3: CASSYRSGTRNNEQFF. Written as DNA, the CDR3 is TGTGCCAGCAGCTACCGTTCCGGGACAAGAAACAATGAGCAGTTCTTC. V and J are TRBV14 and TRBJ2-1; TRBD1 might be the D (6 bases). The CDR3 totals 16 residues. Between the trimmed V and J ends, which lost 5 bases and 5 bases, there was a span of 19 bases. Germline CDR1 SGHDN, CDR2 FVKESK.

The CDR3 nucleotides are TGTGCCAGCAGTTCCGGGACAGGCCGCGGCTACACCTTC. It yields the protein CASSSGTGRGYTF. The genes are TRBV28 and TRBJ1-2; 8 bases agree with TRBD1. The V gene end was trimmed by 4 bases and the J gene end by 8 bases; junction bases not matched to a gene: 6. The CDR3 is 13 amino acids. The germline CDR1 and CDR2 sequences are MDHEN and SYDVKM.

This chain links TRBV7-3 with TRBJ2-1, with D maybe TRBD2 (5 bases). The CDR3 extends over 17 amino acids. V lost 4 bases, J lost 4 bases, and 20 bases lay in between. From germline, CDR1 is SGHTA and CDR2 FQGTGA. The CDR3 bases are TGTGCCAGCAGCTCACCCGGGTTTGGACTCCTATACAATGAGCAGTTCTTC. Encoded protein: CASSSPGFGLLYNEQFF. Full variable domain (missing parts from reference TRBV7-3 and TRBJ2-1): GAGVSQTPSNKVTEKGKYVELRCDPISGHTALYWYRQSLGQGPEFLIYFQGTGAADDSGLPNDRFFAVRPEGSVSTLKIQRTERGDSAVYLCASSSPGFGLLYNEQFFGPGTRLTVL.

V usage is TRBV28 and J usage is TRBJ2-7; 10 bases align to TRBD1. Germline loops: CDR1 MDHEN, CDR2 SYDVKM. The CDR3 is 15 amino acids. V lost 5 bases, J lost 8 bases, and 12 bases stayed unmatched. The CDR3 DNA is TGTGCCAGCAGTCGCCCTACCGGGACAGGGGTCAAGCAGTACTTC. It specifies CASSRPTGTGVKQYF.

This sequence joins TRBV15 and TRBJ2-6; TRBD2 might be the D (5 bases). The ends were cut back, 0 bases at V and 2 bases at J, with 11 bases in the middle. The CDR3 consists of 17 residues. Germline CDR1 reads LNHNV; CDR2 reads YYDKDF (reference sequence). CDR3: CATSRDQLGTGANVLTF. The DNA for the CDR3 is TGTGCCACCAGCAGAGATCAGCTCGGGACTGGGGCCAACGTCCTGACTTTC.

The J gene is TRBJ2-1, the V gene TRBV9; D possibly corresponds to TRBD2 (6 bases). The germline V gene has CDR1 SGDLS and CDR2 YYNGEE. The CDR3 has 18 amino acids. Deletions cut 1 base from V and 1 base from J, with 18 bases between. The CDR3 reads CASSVIGRRGSSYNEQFF. CDR3 in DNA: TGTGCCAGCAGCGTAATTGGAAGGAGGGGCAGTTCCTACAATGAGCAGTTCTTC.

The chain carries TRBV5-6 and TRBJ2-7; D not certain. The CDR3 has 13 amino acids. Germline V lookup: CDR1 SGHDT, CDR2 YYEEEE. V lost 0 bases and J lost 5, with 9 bases in between. For the CDR3, the DNA is TGTGCCAGCAGCTTGGTAGGGTATGACGAGCAGTACTTC. As protein: CASSLVGYDEQYF.

This chain links TRBV21-1 with TRBJ2-4; the table's D gene call, TRBD2, was not cross checked with the DNA. TRBV21-1 is tagged as a pseudogene. The CDR3 runs 19 residues. CDR3 loop: CASSKGPKGDYLAKNIQYF. The CDR3 bases are TGTGCCAGCAGCAAAGGCCCCAAGGGGGACTACCTAGCCAAAAACATTCAGTACTTC.

The V call is TRBV7-9, the J call TRBJ2-2; tentatively, D is TRBD2 (7 bases). Germline CDR1 reads SEHNR; CDR2 reads FQNEAQ (reference sequence). The CDR3 totals 17 residues. Trimming stripped 2 bases from V and 4 bases from J, with 17 bases between. The CDR3 DNA sequence: TGTGCCAGCAGCTTATATAAAGGGGGGGCGCGCACCGGGGAGCTGTTTTTT. This gives the protein CASSLYKGGARTGELFF.

V and J are TRBV28 and TRBJ2-7; D is tentatively TRBD1 or TRBD2 (5 bases each). Germline V gene data show CDR1 as MDHEN and CDR2 as SYDVKM. This CDR3 is 11 amino acids long. With 3 bases removed from V and 12 bases from J, the gap between germline ends came to 12 bases. CDR3 region: CASSFRGAGYF. The CDR3 DNA reads TGTGCCAGCAGTTTTAGGGGTGCGGGGTACTTC.

The chain recombines TRBV7-9 with TRBJ2-2; 11 nucleotides match TRBD2. This CDR3 comprises 17 residues. Germline V gene sequence: CDR1 SEHNR, CDR2 FQNEAQ (reference sequence). The V and J ends lost 7 bases and 3 bases, in that order; junction bases with no gene match: 10. CDR3 sequence (DNA): TGTGCCAGCACCCCTCTTCTAGCGGGAGGTGACACCGGGGAGCTGTTTTTT. Its protein product is CASTPLLAGGDTGELFF.

As for this clone: Other DNA sequences in this sample translate to the same CDR3. The chain's CDR3 is CASSLTGVGEQYF. Here the CDR3 DNA reads TGTGCCAGCAGCCTGACAGGGGTGGGCGAGCAGTACTTC. The genes are TRBV7-9 and TRBJ2-7; 8 bases agree with TRBD1. This CDR3 spans 13 amino acids. The germline V gene has CDR1 SEHNR and CDR2 FQNEAQ (reference sequence). Germline trimming cut 5 bases from V and 6 bases from J; bases unmatched to any gene: 6.

The chain joins TRBV5-1 to TRBJ1-1; no reliable D call. This CDR3 is 14 amino acids long. Trimming removed 4 bases at V and 3 bases at J, with 13 bases between. The germline V gene encodes CDR1 SGHRS and CDR2 YFSETQ. CDR3 sequence (DNA): TGCGCCAGCAGCCCCCGGGAGAGGGACACTGAAGCTTTCTTT. Translating it yields CASSPRERDTEAFF.

The chain has TRBV5-6 and TRBJ2-2; 7 bases line up with TRBD1. The germline CDR1 and CDR2 sequences are SGHDT and YYEEEE. Trimming cost V 4 bases and J 6 bases; bases outside gene matches: 6. This CDR3 comprises 14 residues. CDR3 nucleotide sequence: TGTGCCAGCAGCCGACAGGGTACAGCCGGGGAGCTGTTTTTT. It encodes CASSRQGTAGELFF.

This rearrangement joins TRBV5-1 to TRBJ2-2; 11 bases align to TRBD2. V lost 6 bases and J lost 1; bases outside the gene matches: 8. The length of the CDR3 is 17 residues. Germline CDR1 and CDR2: SGHRS and YFSETQ. DNA of the CDR3: TGCGCCAGCAAACGGGAGACTAGCGGGGTGAACACCGGGGAGCTGTTTTTT. It translates to CASKRETSGVNTGELFF.

The chain joins TRBV5-6 to TRBJ2-1; no clear D. Trimming took off 0 bases at V and 6 bases at J, with 1 base between the two ends. The CDR3 has 11 amino acids. Germline loops: CDR1 SGHDT, CDR2 YYEEEE. CDR3 coding DNA: TGTGCCAGCAGCTTGGCCAATGAGCAGTTCTTC. Amino acids: CASSLANEQFF. The full variable domain, in which reference TRBV5-6 and TRBJ2-1 provide the parts outside the CDR3, is DAGVTQSPTHLIKTRGQQVTLRCSPKSGHDTVSWYQQALGQGPQFIFQYYEEEERQRGNFPDRFSGHQFPNYSSELNVNALLLGDSALYLCASSLANEQFFGPGTRLTVL.

This chain links TRBV9 with TRBJ2-3; 9 bases are a match to TRBD2. Germline V gene sequence: CDR1 SGDLS, CDR2 YYNGEE. J was trimmed by 6 bases and V by 0 bases; bases with no gene match: 11. This CDR3 comprises 17 residues. CDR3 coding DNA: TGTGCCAGCAGCGTAGGCGATAGCGGGGGATGGGATGATACGCAGTATTTT. The encoded protein is CASSVGDSGGWDDTQYF.

This chain connects TRBV29-1 to TRBJ2-1, with 9 positions matching TRBD2. Germline loops: CDR1 SQVTM, CDR2 ANQGSEA. The CDR3 spans 12 residues. V trimming: 7 bases; J trimming: 7 bases; junction bases outside the gene matches: 5. CDR3 bases: TGCAGCGGAGCGGGAGGAGGTAATGAGCAGTTCTTC. It encodes CSGAGGGNEQFF.

The chain joins TRBV11-2 to TRBJ2-1; 7 positions agree with TRBD1. This CDR3 has 15 residues. The ends lost 5 bases at V and 8 bases at J; junction bases unmatched: 12. Germline values: CDR1 SGHAT, CDR2 FQNNGV. The CDR3 spells CASSLLDRTFYEQFF. In DNA form, the CDR3 reads TGTGCCAGCAGCCTTTTGGACAGGACTTTCTATGAGCAGTTCTTC.

V gene TRBV15 combines with J gene TRBJ2-1; D is ambiguous. The CDR3 is 12 amino acids. Trimming took 0 bases from V and 9 from J, leaving 6 bases between them. Per the germline V gene, CDR1 is LNHNV and CDR2 is YYDKDF (reference sequence). Here the CDR3 DNA reads TGTGCCACCAGCAGAGATTGGGGTGAGCAGTTCTTC. It specifies CATSRDWGEQFF.